The 27 T cell receptor beta chains below all came from one sample that was sequenced in a study of blood T cell repertoires in COVID-19 (dated by TCRdb to 2018 to 2021). Libraries came from the immunoSEQ multiplex PCR assay. This immuneACCESS table, as held by TCRdb, lists in-frame sequences with V and J called but not all clones. Of the missing ones, under half trace to an unresolved V gene in checked studies; the others have no known cause. The sample profile shows tens of thousands of clones; around four fifths of them were found once. Together, the top ten hold under 3.5% of the sample. The sample taken for sequencing was peripheral blood. The receptors were gathered from a man in his forties or fifties with acute or convalescent COVID-19.

J is TRBJ1-2 and V is TRBV9; D gene ambiguous. Germline V gene sequence: CDR1 SGDLS, CDR2 YYNGEE. The CDR3 sequence is 16 residues long. V dropped 3 bases and J dropped 4 bases, with 19 bases sitting between them. CDR3 sequence: CASSAGEIERTYGYTF. For the CDR3, the DNA is TGTGCCAGCAGCGCCGGGGAGATTGAGAGGACCTATGGCTACACCTTC.

The chain employs TRBV15 and TRBJ2-1, with 10 positions matching TRBD1. The CDR3 is made up of 15 amino acids. Losses at the gene ends were 1 base for V and 9 bases for J; bases not matched to a gene: 6. Germline CDR1 and CDR2: LNHNV and YYDKDF (reference sequence). DNA for the CDR3: TGTGCCACCAGCAGAGGACAGGGGGCGCAAAGTGAGCAGTTCTTC. Translating it yields CATSRGQGAQSEQFF. Variable domain in full (rest from reference TRBV15 and TRBJ2-1): DAMVIQNPRYQVTQFGKPVTLSCSQTLNHNVMYWYQQKSSQAPKLLFHYYDKDFNNEADTPDNFQSRRPNTSFCFLDIRSPGLGDTAMYLCATSRGQGAQSEQFFGPGTRLTVL.

The table lists this clone with a count of one. The chain uses TRBV5-1 and TRBJ2-2; possibly TRBD2 for D (6 bases). V was pared by 3 bases and J by 2 bases, with 11 bases between. Germline V gives CDR1 SGHRS, CDR2 YFSETQ. The CDR3 has 15 amino acids. The CDR3 protein is CASSSPGLNTGELFF. The CDR3 region has the DNA TGCGCCAGCAGCTCACCGGGACTCAACACCGGGGAGCTGTTTTTT.

The rearrangement links TRBV4-1 to TRBJ2-7; possibly TRBD1 for D (6 bases). Germline assignment: CDR1 MGHRA and CDR2 YSYEKL. This CDR3 is built from 15 residues. The V and J ends lost 3 bases and 3 bases respectively, with 15 bases between them. CDR3 bases: TGCGCCAGCAGCCAGGAAACAGGGCCGGTCTACGAGCAGTACTTC. Its translation is CASSQETGPVYEQYF.

The J gene is TRBJ2-1, the V gene TRBV5-1; D is unresolved. The CDR3 extends over 14 amino acids. Germline CDR1 is SGHRS and CDR2 is YFSETQ. Trimming removed 3 bases at V and 5 bases at J, with 12 bases between. The CDR3 protein is CASSYRLAHNEQFF. In DNA, the CDR3 is TGCGCCAGCAGCTACCGACTGGCCCACAATGAGCAGTTCTTC.

V usage is TRBV6-5 and J usage is TRBJ1-1; TRBD1 agrees at 7 bases. The CDR3 length is 15 residues. Germline CDR1 and CDR2: MNHEY and SVGAGI. V lost 6 bases, J lost 0 bases, and 7 bases stayed unmatched. Here the CDR3 DNA reads TGTGCCAGCAGAATGACAGGGAACATGAACACTGAAGCTTTCTTT. Its translation is CASRMTGNMNTEAFF.

This chain joins TRBV9 and TRBJ2-5; D call uncertain. There are 15 residues in the CDR3. Germline loops: CDR1 SGDLS, CDR2 YYNGEE. Trimming removed 3 bases from V and 7 bases from J, with 19 bases in between. The CDR3 reads CASSAEIDSFATQYF. As DNA, the CDR3 is TGTGCCAGCAGCGCCGAAATTGACTCCTTTGCGACCCAGTACTTC. The full variable domain, its missing parts supplied by reference TRBV9 and TRBJ2-5, is DSGVTQTPKHLITATGQRVTLRCSPRSGDLSVYWYQQSLDQGLQFLIQYYNGEERAKGNILERFSAQQFPDLHSELNLSSLELGDSALYFCASSAEIDSFATQYFGPGTRLLVL.

The chain employs TRBV4-1 and TRBJ2-2; tentatively, D is TRBD2 (6 bases). CDR1 MGHRA and CDR2 YSYEKL come from the germline V gene. The CDR3 runs to 17 residues. Trimming pared 3 bases from V and 0 bases from J, leaving 14 bases between. CDR3 amino acids: CASSQNPSDPNTGELFF. The CDR3 coding sequence is TGCGCCAGCAGCCAGAACCCTAGCGACCCGAACACCGGGGAGCTGTTTTTT.

This sequence joins TRBV18 and TRBJ2-5; D possibly corresponds to TRBD1 (5 bases). From germline, CDR1 is KGHSH and CDR2 LQKENI. The CDR3 contains 16 residues. Trimming removed 3 bases at V and 0 bases at J, with 14 bases between. CDR3 protein: CASSPPLRTYQETQYF. CDR3 DNA sequence: TGTGCCAGCTCACCCCCATTGAGGACATACCAAGAGACCCAGTACTTC. The full variable domain, in which reference TRBV18 and TRBJ2-5 provide the parts outside the CDR3, is NAGVMQNPRHLVRRRGQEARLRCSPMKGHSHVYWYRQLPEEGLKFMVYLQKENIIDESGMPKERFSAEFPKEGPSILRIQQVVRGDSAAYFCASSPPLRTYQETQYFGPGTRLLVL.

Concerning this clone itself: At the DNA level, this CDR3 is encoded by other sequences in the same sample as well. The rearrangement joins TRBV30 to TRBJ2-7, with D perhaps matching TRBD1 (7 bases). From germline, CDR1 is GTSNPN and CDR2 SVGIG (reference sequence). This CDR3 is 13 amino acids long. Trimming stripped 3 bases from V and 4 bases from J, with 13 bases between. The CDR3 loop reads CAWSRGDLYEQYF. In DNA form, the CDR3 reads TGTGCCTGGAGCAGGGGGGACTTATACGAGCAGTACTTC.

The V call is TRBV20-1, the J call TRBJ2-7, with a tentative D call TRBD2 (5 bases). CDR1 DFQATT and CDR2 SNEGSKA come from the germline V gene (reference sequence). This CDR3 is built from 13 residues. Trimming cost V 3 bases and J 5 bases, with 14 bases left between them. As DNA, the CDR3 is TGCAGTGCTAGTATGCGAGGGTCTCACGAGCAGTACTTC. Its protein product is CSASMRGSHEQYF.

The CDR3, as DNA: TGTGCCAGCAGCCAGCGGGGTAATTCACCCCTCCACTTT. Its translation: CASSQRGNSPLHF. The chain employs TRBV14 and TRBJ1-6; D remains ambiguous. Per germline, CDR1 SGHDN and CDR2 FVKESK. The CDR3 is made up of 13 amino acids. Trimming pared 3 bases from V and 6 bases from J, leaving 6 bases between.

This chain joins TRBV4-3 and TRBJ2-4, with TRBD1 as a possible D gene (6 bases). V gave up 1 base and J gave up 3 bases, with 10 bases separating them. Germline CDR1 and CDR2: LGHNA and YSLEER. The CDR3 loop spans 15 amino acids. The CDR3 bases are TGCGCCAGCAGCCAAGGGACAGAAGGCAAAAACATTCAGTACTTC. Its translation: CASSQGTEGKNIQYF.

The chain links TRBV7-2 to TRBJ2-1, with TRBD2 matching over 11 bases. The length of the CDR3 is 17 residues. J was trimmed by 5 bases and V by 3 bases; bases with no gene match: 9. Germline V gene sequence: CDR1 SGHTA, CDR2 FQGNSA. The CDR3 loop reads CASSLTSGAPGDNEQFF. As DNA, the CDR3 is TGTGCCAGCAGCTTGACTAGCGGGGCCCCGGGGGACAATGAGCAGTTCTTC. The complete variable domain, with remaining parts taken from reference TRBV7-2 and TRBJ2-1, reads GAGVSQSPSNKVTEKGKDVELRCDPISGHTALYWYRQSLGQGLEFLIYFQGNSAPDKSGLPSDRFSAERTGGSVSTLTIQRTQQEDSAVYLCASSLTSGAPGDNEQFFGPGTRLTVL.

Only one count was recorded for this clone. The chain joins TRBV4-2 to TRBJ2-3; possible D gene TRBD2, 6 bases. The CDR3 loop spans 19 amino acids. The V gene's germline CDR1 is LGHNA and CDR2 YNFKEQ. V lost 0 bases and J lost 1, with 20 bases in between. CDR3 in DNA: TGTGCCAGCAGCCAAGATAGTGAGAGGGCGGCGGGACGCACAGATACGCAGTATTTT. This gives the protein CASSQDSERAAGRTDTQYF.

The chain carries TRBV7-2 and TRBJ1-4, with TRBD1 matching over 8 bases. Germline-derived CDR1 and CDR2 are SGHTA and FQGNSA. With 5 bases clipped from V and 10 bases from J, the junction kept 9 bases outside the gene matches. The CDR3 runs to 14 residues. CDR3 DNA: TGTGCCAGCAGCCCGGGACAGGAGGTCCCAAAACTGTTTTTT. Translation gives CASSPGQEVPKLFF. Full variable domain (missing parts from reference TRBV7-2 and TRBJ1-4): GAGVSQSPSNKVTEKGKDVELRCDPISGHTALYWYRQSLGQGLEFLIYFQGNSAPDKSGLPSDRFSAERTGGSVSTLTIQRTQQEDSAVYLCASSPGQEVPKLFFGSGTQLSVL.

J is TRBJ2-4 and V is TRBV6-2 or TRBV6-3, with 9 bases identical to TRBD1. CDR3 length: 16 residues. V shed 4 bases, J shed 3 bases, and the junction held 7 bases outside the gene matches. CDR1 is MNHEY and CDR2 is SVGEGT in the germline V gene. The chain's CDR3 is CASSSPGQGDKNIQYF. DNA for the CDR3: TGTGCCAGCAGTTCCCCGGGACAGGGTGACAAAAACATTCAGTACTTC.

The V gene is TRBV27, the J gene TRBJ1-1; 10 bases are shared with TRBD1. J lost 4 bases, V lost 10 bases, and 6 bases had no gene match. The germline V gene encodes CDR1 MNHEY and CDR2 SMNVEV (reference sequence). The CDR3 is made up of 13 amino acids. The CDR3 loop reads CAIRGQGGTEAFF. The CDR3 DNA follows: TGTGCCATCCGAGGACAGGGGGGCACTGAAGCTTTCTTT.

V gene TRBV30 combines with J gene TRBJ2-3, with TRBD2 identical over 9 bases. The ends lost 5 bases at V and 2 bases at J; junction bases unmatched: 5. Germline CDR1 and CDR2: GTSNPN and SVGIG (reference sequence). The CDR3 is 14 residues long. This chain's CDR3 is CAWGPGLATDTQYF. The CDR3 coding sequence is TGTGCCTGGGGCCCGGGACTAGCCACAGATACGCAGTATTTT.

The chain links TRBV4-2 to TRBJ2-7; 8 positions agree with TRBD2. Germline CDR1 LGHNA, CDR2 YNFKEQ. The CDR3 spans 17 residues. V lost 0 bases, J lost 3 bases, and 10 bases stayed unmatched. CDR3 nucleotide sequence: TGTGCCAGCAGCCAAGACCCCTCCTCTACTAGCGGCTACGAGCAGTACTTC. It is translated as CASSQDPSSTSGYEQYF.

The chain links TRBV12-5 to TRBJ1-1; no reliable D call. Trimming pared 1 base from V and 10 bases from J, leaving 10 bases between. CDR3 size: 12 residues. Germline CDR1 is LGHNT and CDR2 is FRNRAP. The CDR3 sequence: CASGLDGILAFF. As DNA, the CDR3 is TGTGCTAGTGGTTTGGACGGGATTCTAGCTTTCTTT.

The chain joins TRBV19 to TRBJ1-2; no firm D call. Germline V gene data show CDR1 as LNHDA and CDR2 as SQIVND (reference sequence). V was shortened by 3 bases and J by 0 bases, with 8 bases between the two germline ends. The CDR3 spans 14 residues. The CDR3 loop is CASSIGRSNYGYTF. CDR3 DNA sequence: TGTGCCAGTAGTATCGGTCGTTCTAACTATGGCTACACCTTC.

V gene TRBV7-9 combines with J gene TRBJ1-2; TRBD1 might be the D (5 bases). CDR1 SEHNR and CDR2 FQNEAQ come from the germline V gene (reference sequence). The V and J ends lost 8 bases and 4 bases respectively, with 20 bases between them. The CDR3 is 15 residues long. The CDR3 nucleotides are TGTGCCAGCGGTAAGAAACAGGCTTCTGGCTATGGCTACACCTTC. It translates to CASGKKQASGYGYTF.

This sequence joins TRBV11-2 and TRBJ1-1, with D unclear. In germline, CDR1 is SGHAT, CDR2 FQNNGV. The ends were cut back, 5 bases at V and 3 bases at J, with 7 bases in the middle. The CDR3 is made up of 12 amino acids. CDR3 DNA sequence: TGTGCCAGCAGCCAGAGGGACACTGAAGCTTTCTTT. Translation gives CASSQRDTEAFF. The entire variable domain, with the rest obtained from reference TRBV11-2 and TRBJ1-1, is as follows: EAGVAQSPRYKIIEKRQSVAFWCNPISGHATLYWYQQILGQGPKLLIQFQNNGVVDDSQLPKDRFSAERLKGVDSTLKIQPAKLEDSAVYLCASSQRDTEAFFGQGTRLTVV.

The gene calls are TRBV11-2 and TRBJ2-3; D gene ambiguous. Germline V CDR1 and CDR2: SGHAT, FQNNGV. The V gene lost 5 bases and the J gene lost 4 bases, with 10 bases spanning the gap. The CDR3 is 13 residues long. Written as DNA, the CDR3 is TGTGCCAGCAGCCCCCCCTACCCAGATACGCAGTATTTT. It yields the protein CASSPPYPDTQYF.

The chain uses TRBV19 and TRBJ1-1, with no clear D. The germline V and J ends were trimmed by 6 bases and 0 bases, with 8 bases remaining between them. The CDR3 totals 13 residues. Germline-derived CDR1 and CDR2 are LNHDA and SQIVND (reference sequence). CDR3 bases: TGTGCCAGTAGGAAAACAGTGAACACTGAAGCTTTCTTT. Protein: CASRKTVNTEAFF.

J is TRBJ2-5 and V is TRBV2; 7 bases agree with TRBD1. J gave up 0 bases and V 8 bases, and 3 bases lay outside the gene matches. Germline V gene data show CDR1 as SNHLY and CDR2 as FYNNEI. The CDR3 covers 13 residues. The chain's CDR3 is CASHRGYQETQYF. CDR3 nucleotide sequence: TGTGCCAGCCACAGGGGTTACCAAGAGACCCAGTACTTC. The entire variable domain, with the rest obtained from reference TRBV2 and TRBJ2-5, is as follows: EPEVTQTPSHQVTQMGQEVILRCVPISNHLYFYWYRQILGQKVEFLVSFYNNEISEKSEIFDDQFSVERPDGSNFTLKIRSTKLEDSAMYFCASHRGYQETQYFGPGTRLLVL.